This TCR beta chain was observed in a study of cytomegalovirus exposure and HLA in healthy donors. This CDR3 region has 14 residues. The J segment lost 5 bases and the V segment lost 6 bases, leaving 9 bases of the junction unmatched. Germline-derived CDR1 and CDR2 are MNHEY and SMNVEV (reference sequence). 60 Vbeta and 13 Jbeta primers were used in PCR. Libraries were prepared by immunoSEQ multiplex PCR; TCRdb keeps only in-frame clonotypes and omits some of them. Here the sample spans roughly 140,000 clones, 60% to 85% being singletons. The sample was PBMCs. The chain carries TRBV27 and TRBJ2-5; 7 bases are shared with TRBD1. This TCR derives from a man aged 40-55 years in good health and CMV-seropositive. The CDR3 protein is CASSRQGFDETQYF. The DNA of the CDR3 is TGTGCCAGCAGCCGACAGGGTTTTGACGAGACCCAGTACTTC.